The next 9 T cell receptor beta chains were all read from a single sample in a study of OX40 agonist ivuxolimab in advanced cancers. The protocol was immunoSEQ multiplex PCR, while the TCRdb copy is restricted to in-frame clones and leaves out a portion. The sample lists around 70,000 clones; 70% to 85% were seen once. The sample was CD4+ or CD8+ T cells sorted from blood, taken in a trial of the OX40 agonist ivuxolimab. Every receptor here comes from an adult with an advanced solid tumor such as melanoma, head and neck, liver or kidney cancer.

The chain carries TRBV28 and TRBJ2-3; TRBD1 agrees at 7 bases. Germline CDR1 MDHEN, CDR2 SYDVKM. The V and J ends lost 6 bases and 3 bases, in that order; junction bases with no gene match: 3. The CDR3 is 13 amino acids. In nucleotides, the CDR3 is TGTGCCAGCAGGCGACAGGGAACAGATACGCAGTATTTT. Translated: CASRRQGTDTQYF.

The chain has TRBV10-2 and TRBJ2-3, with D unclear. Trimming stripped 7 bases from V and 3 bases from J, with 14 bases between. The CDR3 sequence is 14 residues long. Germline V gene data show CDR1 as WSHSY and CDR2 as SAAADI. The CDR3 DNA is TGCGCCAGCAACAGAGGCGCCGGAACAGATACGCAGTATTTT. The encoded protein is CASNRGAGTDTQYF.

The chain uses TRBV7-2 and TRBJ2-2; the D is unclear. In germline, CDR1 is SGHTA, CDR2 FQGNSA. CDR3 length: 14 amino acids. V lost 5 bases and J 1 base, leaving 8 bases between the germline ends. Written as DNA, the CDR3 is TGTGCCAGCAGCCCCGTGGGGAACACCGGGGAGCTGTTTTTT. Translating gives CASSPVGNTGELFF.

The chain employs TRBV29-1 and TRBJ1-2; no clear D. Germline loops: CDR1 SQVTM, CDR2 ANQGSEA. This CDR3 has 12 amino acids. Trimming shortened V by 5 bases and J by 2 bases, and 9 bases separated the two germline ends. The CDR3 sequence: CSVQEVNYGYTF. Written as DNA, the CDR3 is TGCAGCGTTCAGGAGGTAAACTATGGCTACACCTTC.

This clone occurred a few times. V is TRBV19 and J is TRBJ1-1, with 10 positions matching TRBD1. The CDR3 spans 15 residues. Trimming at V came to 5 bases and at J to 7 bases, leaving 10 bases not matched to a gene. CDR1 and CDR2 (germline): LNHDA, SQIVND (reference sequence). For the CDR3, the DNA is TGTGCCAGTAGTTTTCCCCTTGACAGGGGGCGTGAAGCTTTCTTT. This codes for CASSFPLDRGREAFF.

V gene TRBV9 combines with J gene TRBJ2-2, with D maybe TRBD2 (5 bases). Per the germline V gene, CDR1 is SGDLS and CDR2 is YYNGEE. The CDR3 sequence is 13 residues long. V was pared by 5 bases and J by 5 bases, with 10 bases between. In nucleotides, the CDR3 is TGTGCCAGCAGTCGAACTAGTACCGGGGAGCTGTTTTTT. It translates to CASSRTSTGELFF.

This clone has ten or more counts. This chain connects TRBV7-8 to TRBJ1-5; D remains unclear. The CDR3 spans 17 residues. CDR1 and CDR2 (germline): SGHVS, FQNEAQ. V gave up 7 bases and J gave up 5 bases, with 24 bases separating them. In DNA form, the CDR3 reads TGTGCCAGCACCCCCCGGGGATCCGGGTCCCCGGATCAGCCCCAGCATTTT. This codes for CASTPRGSGSPDQPQHF.

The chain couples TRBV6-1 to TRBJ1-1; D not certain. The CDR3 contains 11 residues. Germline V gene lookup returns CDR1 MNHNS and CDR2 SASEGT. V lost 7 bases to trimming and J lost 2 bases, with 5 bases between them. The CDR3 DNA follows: TGTGCCAGCATGAGTAACACTGAAGCTTTCTTT. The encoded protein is CASMSNTEAFF.

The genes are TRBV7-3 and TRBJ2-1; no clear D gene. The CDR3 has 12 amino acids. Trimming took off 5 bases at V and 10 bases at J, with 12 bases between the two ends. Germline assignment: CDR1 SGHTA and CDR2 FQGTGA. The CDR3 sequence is CASSPSATEQFF. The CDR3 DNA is TGTGCCAGCAGCCCCTCGGCGACCGAGCAGTTCTTC.